This T cell receptor beta chain came from a study of a mutant IDH1 vaccine in newly diagnosed glioma. V was clipped by 5 bases and J by 6 bases, with 13 bases between them. From germline, CDR1 is SGHTA and CDR2 FQGNSA. The CDR3 covers 14 residues. TCRdb's table, derived via immunoSEQ multiplex PCR, lists solely in-frame clones and lacks some. The sample holds about 54,000 clones; around 83% are singletons and the top ten take more than 3%. As for time point: week 47, end of study. Each vaccine dose was 300 ug of mutant IDH1 20-mer peptide, with topical imiquimod. Points on this clone: As yet, its antigen is unknown.

This TCR came from a woman aged 50 to 65 with glioma. The chain employs TRBV7-2 and TRBJ2-2, with a tentative D call TRBD2 (5 bases). Specimen: PBMCs, collected from a glioma patient whose treatment included an IDH1 peptide vaccine. The CDR3 coding sequence is TGTGCCAGCAGCCCCCGGGGTTCTTCCGGGGAGCTGTTTTTT. Translated, it gives CASSPRGSSGELFF.